This T cell receptor beta chain came from a study of blood T cell repertoires in COVID-19. Study overall: Specimens from acute and convalescent COVID-19 originated in the United States, Italy and Spain. PBMCs, B-cell-depleted T cells, or T cells provided the cDNA or gDNA that made up the material.

Produced via immunoSEQ multiplex PCR; TCRdb's table is partial and in-frame only. This table has 110,000 to 150,000 clones, 79% appearing once. The sequence derives from a man aged 50-59 years with active or convalescent COVID-19. Sequencing input: peripheral blood.

The CDR3 is CASSPRQGAREKLFF. Here the CDR3 DNA reads TGTGCCAGCAGCCCAAGACAGGGGGCGAGGGAAAAACTGTTTTTT. J is TRBJ1-4 and V is TRBV6-6; TRBD1 agrees at 10 bases. Losses at the gene ends were 6 bases for V and 8 bases for J; bases not matched to a gene: 9. The CDR3 sequence is 15 residues long. Looked up from germline, CDR1 is MNHNY and CDR2 is SVGAGI (reference sequence).